Presented here are 27 T cell receptor beta chains from one specimen sequenced in a study of neurological immune-mediated disorders. Via MiXCR, TCRdb re-called the 5' RACE reads, giving one row per CDR3 protein. Of roughly 74,000 distinct CDR3 sequences listed, around 5.2% were seen once; the top ten hold roughly 7%. Sequenced sample: PBMCs. These receptors came from a man between 18 and 35 years old with multiple sclerosis.

This clonotype was observed many times. The chain joins TRBV5-1 to TRBJ2-2; possibly TRBD1 for D (6 bases). This CDR3 contains 16 residues. Between the trimmed V and J ends, which lost 2 bases and 6 bases, there was a span of 17 bases. Germline CDR1 SGHRS, CDR2 YFSETQ. The CDR3 protein is CASSFSRTEGAGELFF. The CDR3 nucleotides are TGCGCCAGCAGCTTTTCTCGGACAGAGGGGGCCGGGGAGCTGTTTTTT.

This clonotype was counted at least ten times. The chain has TRBV5-1 and TRBJ1-4; D is unresolved. Germline V CDR1 and CDR2: SGHRS, YFSETQ. Trimming pared 0 bases from V and 4 bases from J, leaving 7 bases between. CDR3 length: 14 amino acids. The DNA for the CDR3 is TGCGCCAGCAGCTTGGCCCAGATTAATGAAAAACTGTTTTTT. Encoded protein: CASSLAQINEKLFF.

This clonotype was counted many times. This chain uses TRBV29-1 with TRBJ2-5; the D is unclear. The germline V gene encodes CDR1 SQVTM and CDR2 ANQGSEA. This CDR3 has 13 residues. V shed 7 bases and J shed 5 bases, with 17 bases lying between them. DNA of the CDR3: TGCAGCGCAATACAGCACTTCGGGGAGACCCAGTACTTC. It translates to CSAIQHFGETQYF.

This clonotype was observed many times. V usage is TRBV19 and J usage is TRBJ1-1; D unclear. With 4 bases removed from V and 0 bases from J, the gap between germline ends came to 3 bases. Germline V gives CDR1 LNHDA, CDR2 SQIVND (reference sequence). The CDR3 has 12 residues. CDR3 amino acids: CASSKMNTEAFF. CDR3 nucleotide sequence: TGTGCCAGTAGTAAGATGAACACTGAAGCTTTCTTT.

This clonotype appeared many times. The chain joins TRBV7-2 to TRBJ1-3; 10 positions match TRBD1. This CDR3 spans 18 amino acids. The V gene end was trimmed by 1 base and the J gene end by 0 bases; junction bases not matched to a gene: 6. The germline CDR1 and CDR2 sequences are SGHTA and FQGNSA. The CDR3 sequence: CASSLVPGQGNSGNTIYF. The CDR3 bases are TGTGCCAGCAGCTTAGTTCCGGGACAGGGGAACTCTGGAAACACCATATATTTT.

A word on this clonotype: Since a much larger clone is just one base distant, this may be a read error. The genes are TRBV20-1 and TRBJ1-2, with TRBD1 identical over 8 bases. CDR1 is DFQATT, CDR2 SNEGSKA, per germline (reference sequence). The junction had 6 bases not matched to a gene; V was cut back by 7 bases and J by 8 bases. The CDR3 has 11 amino acids. CDR3 bases: TGCAGTGTCTTGGGACAGGACGGCTACACCTTC. Its protein product is CSVLGQDGYTF.

There are many counts of this clonotype. The V and J genes are TRBV20-1 and TRBJ2-7; D is undetermined. The V end lost 6 bases, the J end lost 4 bases, and 7 bases lay between the germline ends. The V gene's germline CDR1 is DFQATT and CDR2 SNEGSKA (reference sequence). The length of the CDR3 is 10 residues. CDR3 nucleotide sequence: TGCAGTGCCTTTCGGTACGAGCAGTACTTC. It is translated as CSAFRYEQYF.

This clonotype appeared many times. The V gene is TRBV20-1, the J gene TRBJ1-5; D is unclear. The CDR3 has 15 amino acids. V was clipped by 0 bases and J by 2 bases, with 11 bases between them. The germline V gene encodes CDR1 DFQATT and CDR2 SNEGSKA (reference sequence). The CDR3: CSARDWTAGNQPQHF. As DNA, the CDR3 is TGCAGTGCTAGAGATTGGACGGCGGGCAATCAGCCCCAGCATTTT.

This clonotype was seen many times. The chain couples TRBV5-1 to TRBJ2-2; 8 bases are shared with TRBD2. With 6 bases clipped from V and 5 bases from J, the junction kept 12 bases outside the gene matches. The V gene's germline CDR1 is SGHRS and CDR2 YFSETQ. CDR3 length equals 16 residues. In DNA form, the CDR3 reads TGCGCCAGCACATGGATCGGCGGGAGGAGTACCGGGGAGCTGTTTTTT. Its protein is CASTWIGGRSTGELFF.

This clonotype appeared many times. The J gene is TRBJ2-1, the V gene TRBV20-1; 8 bases align to TRBD2. The CDR3 is 16 amino acids. The germline V gene encodes CDR1 DFQATT and CDR2 SNEGSKA (reference sequence). Losses at the gene ends were 0 bases for V and 0 bases for J; bases not matched to a gene: 4. CDR3 in amino acids: CSARDWAGGSYNEQFF. The CDR3 DNA is TGCAGTGCTAGAGATTGGGCGGGAGGCTCCTACAATGAGCAGTTCTTC.

This clonotype was counted at least ten times. The J gene is TRBJ2-7, the V gene TRBV5-1; 7 bases match TRBD2. Trimming removed 4 bases from V and 3 bases from J; junction bases left unmatched: 7. Germline loops: CDR1 SGHRS, CDR2 YFSETQ. This CDR3 is built from 14 residues. CDR3 residues: CASSPRAGNYEQYF. The CDR3 DNA is TGCGCCAGCAGCCCTCGAGCGGGAAACTACGAGCAGTACTTC.

There are many counts of this clonotype. The DNA of the CDR3 is TGTGCCAGCAGTTCGGGACTCCCCTACGAGCAGTACTTC. Protein product: CASSSGLPYEQYF. This sequence joins TRBV12-3 or TRBV12-4 and TRBJ2-7; possible D gene TRBD2, 6 bases. The CDR3 runs 13 residues. V was cut by 4 bases and J by 2 bases, with 9 bases left in between.

There are many counts of this clonotype. The J gene is TRBJ1-1, the V gene TRBV6-2 or TRBV6-3, with D possibly matching TRBD1 (6 bases). Germline CDR1 reads MNHEY; CDR2 reads SVGEGT. V was clipped by 2 bases and J by 1 base, with 11 bases between them. This CDR3 is built from 15 residues. The CDR3, as DNA: TGTGCCAGCAGTTACGGGGACACAGGGAACACTGAAGCTTTCTTT. Translated, it gives CASSYGDTGNTEAFF.

This clonotype was seen repeatedly, ten times or more. V is TRBV7-9 and J is TRBJ2-3; D gene ambiguous. Germline-derived CDR1 and CDR2 are SEHNR and FQNEAQ (reference sequence). This CDR3 has 15 amino acids. Between the trimmed V and J ends, which lost 1 base and 4 bases, there was a span of 12 bases. CDR3 region: CASSLVGPRADTQYF. The CDR3 coding sequence is TGTGCCAGCAGCTTAGTTGGCCCCCGCGCAGATACGCAGTATTTT.

This clonotype was recorded at least ten times. The genes are TRBV4-3 and TRBJ2-2; D remains ambiguous. Per germline, CDR1 LGHNA and CDR2 YSLEER. Trimming pared 0 bases from V and 2 bases from J, leaving 7 bases between. This CDR3 is built from 15 residues. For the CDR3, the DNA is TGCGCCAGCAGCCAAGATCAAGGCAACACCGGGGAGCTGTTTTTT. It specifies CASSQDQGNTGELFF.

Many counts were recorded for this clonotype. This chain connects TRBV9 to TRBJ1-4; 7 positions match TRBD1. CDR1 and CDR2 (germline): SGDLS, YYNGEE. The CDR3 loop spans 14 amino acids. V trimming: 3 bases; J trimming: 5 bases; junction bases outside the gene matches: 4. In nucleotides, the CDR3 is TGTGCCAGCAGCGCCGCAGGGGGGAATGAAAAACTGTTTTTT. This translates into CASSAAGGNEKLFF. Variable domain in full (rest from reference TRBV9 and TRBJ1-4): DSGVTQTPKHLITATGQRVTLRCSPRSGDLSVYWYQQSLDQGLQFLIQYYNGEERAKGNILERFSAQQFPDLHSELNLSSLELGDSALYFCASSAAGGNEKLFFGSGTQLSVL.

This clonotype was recorded many times. This chain links TRBV28 with TRBJ1-3, with D hard to call. This CDR3 is built from 14 residues. Trimming took off 2 bases at V and 0 bases at J, with 5 bases between the two ends. Germline CDR1 MDHEN, CDR2 SYDVKM. DNA of the CDR3: TGTGCCAGCAGTTTACGGGTCTCTGGAAACACCATATATTTT. Translated: CASSLRVSGNTIYF.

This clonotype came up many times. The J gene is TRBJ2-7, the V gene TRBV24-1, with D perhaps matching TRBD1 or TRBD2 (6 bases each). The V gene's germline CDR1 is KGHDR and CDR2 SFDVKD. The length of the CDR3 is 14 residues. V lost 1 base, J lost 9 bases, and 15 bases lay in between. The CDR3 bases are TGTGCCACCAGTGATTTATCCGGGGGCGCGGGGCAGTACTTC. Translating gives CATSDLSGGAGQYF.

This clonotype showed up just a few times. A read error may be the cause here, since a much bigger clone is one base away. The V call is TRBV4-3, the J call TRBJ1-1; no firm D call. V lost 1 base to trimming and J lost 2 bases, with 8 bases between them. Germline assignment: CDR1 LGHNA and CDR2 YSLEER. This CDR3 is built from 14 residues. The CDR3 sequence is CASSQVKTNTEAFF. The DNA for the CDR3 is TGCGCCAGCAGCCAAGTAAAAACAAACACTGAAGCTTTCTTT.

This clonotype was counted many times. The V and J genes are TRBV11-1 and TRBJ1-3; D not certain. CDR3 length equals 11 residues. Germline V gives CDR1 SGHAT, CDR2 FQDESV (reference sequence). V lost 5 bases and J lost 4, with 3 bases in between. The CDR3 coding sequence is TGTGCCAGCAGCATCGGAAACACCATATATTTT. Its translation is CASSIGNTIYF.

With respect to this clonotype: One base away lies a much larger clone, so this may be a sequencing read error. The V and J genes are TRBV7-2 and TRBJ2-5; TRBD2 matches at 11 bases. Germline assignment: CDR1 SGHTA and CDR2 FQGNSA. The CDR3 has 14 residues. The CDR3 sequence is CVSSWTSGQETQYF. The CDR3 DNA reads as TGTGTCAGCAGCTGGACTAGCGGGCAAGAGACCCAGTACTTC.

This clonotype was counted ten times or more. V is TRBV6-2 or TRBV6-3 and J is TRBJ1-1; a possible D gene is TRBD1 (6 bases). The CDR3 totals 14 residues. Trimming removed 8 bases at V and 7 bases at J, with 20 bases between. Germline CDR1 reads MNHEY; CDR2 reads SVGEGT. DNA of the CDR3: TGTGCCAGCCGATGGGAACAGGGTAGCTTTGAAGCTTTCTTT. This sequence encodes CASRWEQGSFEAFF.

This clonotype appeared many times. This chain joins TRBV20-1 and TRBJ2-7; D uncertain. The CDR3 covers 12 residues. CDR1 and CDR2 (germline): DFQATT, SNEGSKA (reference sequence). V shed 4 bases and J shed 3 bases, with 10 bases lying between them. The CDR3 DNA reads TGCAGTGCTACCCGGACGGGCTACGAGCAGTACTTC. Amino acid sequence: CSATRTGYEQYF.

This clonotype was counted at least ten times. The V gene is TRBV20-1, the J gene TRBJ2-7; 13 nucleotides match TRBD2. V was pared by 5 bases and J by 7 bases, with 8 bases of the junction left unmatched. The germline gives CDR1 DFQATT, CDR2 SNEGSKA (reference sequence). The length of the CDR3 is 14 residues. In DNA, the CDR3 is TGCAGTGCTGGATGGACTAGCGGGAGTGGTGAGCAGTACTTC. Amino acid sequence: CSAGWTSGSGEQYF.

A note on this clonotype: This could be a read error, since a much larger clone is one nucleotide away. This sequence joins TRBV24-1 and TRBJ2-1; D call uncertain. Germline V gene data show CDR1 as KGHDR and CDR2 as SFDVKD. The CDR3 is 14 amino acids. The germline V and J ends were trimmed by 3 bases and 5 bases, with 10 bases remaining between them. CDR3 loop: CATSDPATNNEQFF. CDR3 DNA: TGTGCCACCAGTGATCCCGCTACTAACAATGAGCAGTTCTTC.

Only one count was recorded for this clonotype. V gene TRBV20-1 combines with J gene TRBJ1-4; maybe TRBD1 (6 bases). The V gene lost 0 bases and the J gene lost 6 bases, with 14 bases spanning the gap. The CDR3 sequence is 15 residues long. In germline, CDR1 is DFQATT, CDR2 SNEGSKA (reference sequence). The CDR3 nucleotides are TGCAGTGCTAGAGACCGGGGGCGCGTAGATGAAAAACTGTTTTTT. Its protein is CSARDRGRVDEKLFF.

This clonotype was counted many times. The genes are TRBV7-3 and TRBJ1-2; 8 positions match TRBD1. Germline V gives CDR1 SGHTA, CDR2 FQGTGA. This CDR3 contains 14 residues. After removal of 6 bases from V and 6 bases from J, the junction contained 9 bases not matched to a gene. The CDR3 coding sequence is TGTGCCAGCAGTCAATGGACAGGGTGGAATGGCTACACCTTC. Its protein product is CASSQWTGWNGYTF. Variable domain in full (rest from reference TRBV7-3 and TRBJ1-2): GAGVSQTPSNKVTEKGKYVELRCDPISGHTALYWYRQSLGQGPEFLIYFQGTGAADDSGLPNDRFFAVRPEGSVSTLKIQRTERGDSAVYLCASSQWTGWNGYTFGSGTRLTVV.